This is a list of T cell receptor beta chains from one sample in a study of blood T cell repertoires in COVID-19. Some clones are missing from TCRdb's copy, which holds only in-frame ones; the method was immunoSEQ multiplex PCR. The top ten clones hold about 5% of a sample with 140,000 or so clones, about 84% of them seen once. The sequencing sample was made of peripheral blood. These receptors came from a woman in her forties or fifties with acute or convalescent COVID-19. Both conserved end residues are part of each CDR3. The D gene is left open where the match is weak. Where a row states a size, it is once, few, many or the class of an expanded clone; other rows omit it.

len: 14; v_gene: TRBV11-3; j_gene: TRBJ1-1; abundance: .; d_gene: .; CDR3aa: CASSSGLRDPEAFF; CDR3nt: TGTGCCAGCAGCTCGGGACTCCGGGACCCTGAAGCTTTCTTT
len: 14; v_gene: TRBV4-2; j_gene: TRBJ1-1; abundance: .; d_gene: TRBD1; CDR3aa: CASSHLDRIAEAFF; CDR3nt: TGTGCCAGCAGCCATCTGGACAGGATCGCTGAAGCTTTCTTT
len: 16; v_gene: TRBV7-9; j_gene: TRBJ1-1; abundance: .; d_gene: .; CDR3aa: CASSPSMDTTNTEAFF; CDR3nt: TGTGCCAGCAGCCCCTCCATGGACACGACGAACACTGAAGCTTTCTTT
len: 14; v_gene: TRBV6-5; j_gene: TRBJ1-1; abundance: .; d_gene: .; CDR3aa: CASTNYVEGTEAFF; CDR3nt: TGTGCCAGCACTAACTACGTGGAGGGTACTGAAGCTTTCTTT
len: 14; v_gene: TRBV10-2; j_gene: TRBJ2-5; abundance: .; d_gene: TRBD1; CDR3aa: CASSSGQGGETQYF; CDR3nt: TGCGCCAGCAGTTCGGGACAGGGAGGGGAGACCCAGTACTTC
len: 17; v_gene: TRBV28; j_gene: TRBJ2-1; abundance: .; d_gene: TRBD2; CDR3aa: CASSLWASGGGYNEQFF; CDR3nt: TGTGCCAGCAGTTTATGGGCTAGCGGGGGGGGGTACAATGAGCAGTTCTTC
len: 15; v_gene: TRBV4-3; j_gene: TRBJ1-2; abundance: .; d_gene: TRBD1; CDR3aa: CASSQGQAFVEGYTF; CDR3nt: TGCGCCAGCAGCCAGGGACAGGCCTTCGTGGAGGGCTACACCTTC
len: 15; v_gene: TRBV6-1; j_gene: TRBJ2-7; abundance: .; d_gene: .; CDR3aa: CASSDLGGNLYEQYF; CDR3nt: TGTGCCAGCAGTGACCTCGGGGGAAACTTGTACGAGCAGTACTTC
len: 16; v_gene: TRBV6-5; j_gene: TRBJ2-7; abundance: once; d_gene: TRBD2; CDR3aa: CASSYSASSGAYEQYF; CDR3nt: TGTGCCAGCAGTTACTCGGCGTCTAGCGGGGCCTACGAGCAGTACTTC
len: 16; v_gene: TRBV4-3; j_gene: TRBJ1-4; abundance: .; d_gene: .; CDR3aa: CASSQGHRQTNEKLFF; CDR3nt: TGCGCCAGCAGCCAAGGACACCGTCAGACTAATGAAAAACTGTTTTTT
len: 14; v_gene: TRBV30; j_gene: TRBJ1-5; abundance: .; d_gene: .; CDR3aa: CAWSLGNSNQPQHF; CDR3nt: TGTGCCTGGAGCCTAGGAAATAGCAATCAGCCCCAGCATTTT
len: 15; v_gene: TRBV19; j_gene: TRBJ2-7; abundance: .; d_gene: TRBD1; CDR3aa: CASSIYRGETYEQYF; CDR3nt: TGTGCCAGTAGTATATACAGGGGGGAAACCTACGAGCAGTACTTC
len: 15; v_gene: TRBV7-2; j_gene: TRBJ1-1; abundance: .; d_gene: .; CDR3aa: CASSLSRGLNTEAFF; CDR3nt: TGTGCCAGCAGCTTGAGCAGAGGGCTTAACACTGAAGCTTTCTTT